This T cell receptor (beta chain) was sequenced in a study of blood T cells in healthy people across ages (dated by TCRdb to between 2015 and 2016). At the level of the whole study: In model experiments, roughly one uniquely barcoded TCR beta cDNA molecule per two T cells was captured by template switching. To avoid experimental bias, donors of different ages were spread randomly across the sequencing lanes. The study measured age-related changes in TCR beta repertoire diversity using deep sequencing normalized with unique cDNA molecular identifiers. For two donors (one aged 18 to 30 and one aged 80 or older), the study analyzed two additional independent replicas of 1 million unique cDNA reads from the same blood draw. The donors were split into four age groups: young (average around 17 years), middle-aged (around 37), aged (about 62) and long-lived (about 74). The investigation overall reported the following: The percentage of naive T cells measured by flow cytometry correlated strongly with observed TCR beta diversity. Observed TCR beta diversity per million T cells fell roughly linearly with age, and a significant reduction was already apparent by age around 40. Compared with the aged group, the long-lived group had more naive CD4+ T cells, fewer expanded clones and increased TCR diversity, suggesting age selection. Conclusive comparison of naive and antigen-experienced compartments was prevented by the profiling of bulk unsorted PBMCs. Estimates of total diversity from one million sequenced T cells were regarded as lower bounds and underestimates. Because the CMV infection status of the donors was unknown, age-related changes in expanded clonotypes may potentially have been confounded.

The 39 donors, aged about 6 to 95 years, were systemically healthy Caucasian individuals from Russia. Approximately 9.7 milliliters of peripheral blood were drawn from each donor into EDTA-treated Vacutainer tubes. Ficoll-Paque density-gradient centrifugation was used to isolate PBMCs, with at least 6 million obtained per sample. Trizol reagent was used to extract total RNA from PBMCs, with at least 5.5 micrograms per sample. For every donor, an aliquot of PBMCs went through flow cytometry to measure the percentages of naive CD45RAhigh/CD27high T cells. Receptor amplification or capture employed 5' RACE. Sequencing used an Illumina HiSeq 2500. A second PCR of about 7 to 12 cycles was run with a J-beta primer mix and a sample-barcoded 5' primer. A unique molecular identifier was introduced onto each TCR beta cDNA molecule by a template-switch 5' adaptor carrying 12 random nucleotides. Each sample yielded at least 2.5 million CDR3-containing paired-end reads. First-strand cDNA was synthesized from all RNA with the Mint cDNA synthesis kit, primed by a TRBC-specific oligonucleotide. All cDNA was treated with uracil-DNA glycosylase and then went through a first 18-cycle PCR with the universal primers M1SS and BC2_uni_R. As for how the authors treated the data: For normalization, 1 million high-quality reads were randomly selected from each sample, with every read carrying a distinct molecular identifier. Instead of being binned into consensus sequences, reads with shared molecular identifiers were discarded. MiTCR, run with a Q25 quality threshold and the strictest error-elimination algorithm, handled CDR3 identification, clonotype clustering and error correction. A nonparametric unseen species model with Euler transformation was used to estimate a lower bound on total TCR beta diversity. TCRdb redid the processing of the public reads, applying fastp at Q25 and MiXCR, and retained in-frame beta chains. Each entry merges the rows of one CDR3 protein and shows their most common DNA and genes. TCRdb assigned the V and J calls; the authors' analysis was not used. The sample table contains hundreds of thousands of distinct CDR3 sequences; only one count was recorded for about 30% of them. The top ten clones comprise approximately 15% of the sample.

This clonotype was observed at least ten times. What antigen it recognizes has not been identified. Per-base quality was not reported, and no clone a single base away is much larger than it. The TCR comes from a woman of 80 years or more in good health. Donor details come from another sample of the same person, matched by shared clones. The sample comprised blood.

The DNA sequence is as follows: TGTGCCAGCAGCCCTCGGGGACCCTACGAGCAGTACTTC. This sequence encodes CASSPRGPYEQYF. Recombination joined TRBV7-9 with TRBJ2-7; the D region may be TRBD1 or TRBD2, each matching 5 bases equally. The CDR3 starts with the cysteine, ends with the phenylalanine, and has 13 residues. Only CDR3 DNA remains: 39 bases, in frame from the first base. Cut back by 5 bases and 2 bases, the V and J ends lie 10 bases apart. The germline V gene (reference sequence) gives CDR1 as SEHNR and CDR2 as FQNEAQ.